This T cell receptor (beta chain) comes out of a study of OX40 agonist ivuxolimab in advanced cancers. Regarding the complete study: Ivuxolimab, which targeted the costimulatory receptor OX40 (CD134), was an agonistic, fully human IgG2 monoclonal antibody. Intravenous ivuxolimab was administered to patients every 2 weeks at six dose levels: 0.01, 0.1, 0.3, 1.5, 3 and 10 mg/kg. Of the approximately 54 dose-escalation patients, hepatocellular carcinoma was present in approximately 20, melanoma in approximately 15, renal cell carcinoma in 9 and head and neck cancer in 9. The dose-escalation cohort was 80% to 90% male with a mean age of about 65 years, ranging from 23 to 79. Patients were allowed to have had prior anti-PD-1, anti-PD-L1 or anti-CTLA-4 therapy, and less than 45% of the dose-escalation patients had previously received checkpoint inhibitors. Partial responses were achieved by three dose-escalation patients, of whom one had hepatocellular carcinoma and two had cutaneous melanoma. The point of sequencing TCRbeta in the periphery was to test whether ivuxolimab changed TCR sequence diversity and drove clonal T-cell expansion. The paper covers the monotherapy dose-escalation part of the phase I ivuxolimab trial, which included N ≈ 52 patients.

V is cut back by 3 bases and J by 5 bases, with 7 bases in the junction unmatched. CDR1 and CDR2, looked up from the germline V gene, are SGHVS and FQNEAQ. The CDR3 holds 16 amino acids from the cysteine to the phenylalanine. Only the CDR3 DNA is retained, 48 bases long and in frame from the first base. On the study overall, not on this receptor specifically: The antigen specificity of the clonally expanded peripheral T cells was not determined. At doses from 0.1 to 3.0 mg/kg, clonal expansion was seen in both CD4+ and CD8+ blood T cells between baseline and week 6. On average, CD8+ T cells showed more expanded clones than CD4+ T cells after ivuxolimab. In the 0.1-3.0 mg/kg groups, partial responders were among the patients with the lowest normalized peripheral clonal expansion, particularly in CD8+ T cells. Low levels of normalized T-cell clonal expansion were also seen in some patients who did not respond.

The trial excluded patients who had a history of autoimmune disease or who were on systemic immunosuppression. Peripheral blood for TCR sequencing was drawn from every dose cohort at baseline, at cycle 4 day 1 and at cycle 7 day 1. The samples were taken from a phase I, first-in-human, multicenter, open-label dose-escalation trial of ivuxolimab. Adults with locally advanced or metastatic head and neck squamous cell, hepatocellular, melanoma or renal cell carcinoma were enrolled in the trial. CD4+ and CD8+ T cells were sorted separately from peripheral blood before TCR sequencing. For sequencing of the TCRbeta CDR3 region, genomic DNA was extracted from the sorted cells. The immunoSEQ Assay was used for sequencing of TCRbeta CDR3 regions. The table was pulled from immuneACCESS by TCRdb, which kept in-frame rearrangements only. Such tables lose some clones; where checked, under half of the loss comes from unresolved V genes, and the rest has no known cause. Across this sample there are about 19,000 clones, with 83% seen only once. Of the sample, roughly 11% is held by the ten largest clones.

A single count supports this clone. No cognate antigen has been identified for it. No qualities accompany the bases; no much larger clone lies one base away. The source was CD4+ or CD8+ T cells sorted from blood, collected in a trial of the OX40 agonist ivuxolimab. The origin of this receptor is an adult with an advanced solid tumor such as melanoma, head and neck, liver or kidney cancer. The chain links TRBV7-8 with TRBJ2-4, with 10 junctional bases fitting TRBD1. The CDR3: CASSFYLGTGENIQYF. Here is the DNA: TGTGCCAGCAGCTTCTATTTGGGGACAGGGGAAAACATTCAGTACTTC.